This T cell receptor beta chain appears in the sequencing data of a study of CD8+CD57+ T cells in acquired aplastic anemia (dated by TCRdb to the late 2010s). Regarding the study in general: A mean of approximately 3 ug of DNA, ranging from roughly 0.2 to 27.4 ug, was extracted from sorted CD4+ and CD8+ cells. CD8+CD57+ expansion was defined as a frequency above the mean frequency observed in healthy subjects. Here is what the overall study found, with its caveats: Fewer than 35 CD8+ CDR3 sequences were found to be shared between patients and controls, but these sequences appeared to be highly expressed in patients and within the immunodominant clones of the patients. CD8+ Simpson's diversity did not differ significantly between patients and healthy controls (P=0.060).

Patients chosen for sequencing had shown expansion of CD8+CD57+ cells by flow cytometry. All patients had severe acquired aplastic anemia diagnosed by International Study of Aplastic Anemia and Agranulocytosis and Camitta criteria. Patients had received no therapy at the time of blood sampling. The study deep-sequenced TCR repertoires of sorted CD4+ and CD8+ blood T cells from severe aplastic anemia patients and healthy subjects. Patients were enrolled under clinicaltrials.gov protocols 00001620, 01623167, 00001397, 00071045, 00081523 and 00961064 in the USA. Ficoll-Paque density gradient centrifugation was used to isolate peripheral blood mononuclear cells. CD4+ and CD8+ T cells were sorted by FACS or magnetic beads before DNA extraction. Profiling of TCR beta VDJ combinations and CDR3 sequences used genomic DNA as the template. An Illumina HiSeq 2000 was the platform used for TCR repertoire sequencing. Per the original workflow: TRBV/TRBJ rearrangement plots, CDR3 size and DJ length profiles, and Simpson's diversity index were used to assess repertoires. Whichever DNA sequence was most abundant in the deep sequencing data was defined as the immunodominant clone. CDR3 amino acid sequences were checked for sharing between subjects and were compared against published repertoires and the VDJdb database. TCRdb redid the processing of the public reads, applying fastp at Q25 and MiXCR, and retained in-frame beta chains. Identical CDR3 proteins give one entry, which carries the most common genes and DNA. These V and J calls are TCRdb output, not the study's own analysis. This sample holds over 150,000 distinct CDR3 sequences; around 60% were observed only once. Clones ranked in the top ten supply roughly 42% of the sample.

V is cut by 1 base and J by 8 bases, and the space between the germline ends is 17 bases. The CDR3 measures 15 amino acids from cysteine to phenylalanine. The read is trimmed to its CDR3 DNA, 45 bases read in frame from base 1. The germline V gene (reference sequence) specifies SEHNR as CDR1 and FQNEAQ as CDR2. As regards this clonotype: Which antigen it targets is not known. No qualities accompany the bases; no much larger clone lies one base away.

Sequencing was carried out using sorted CD4+, CD8+, or CD8+CD57+ T cells (not recorded which) from PBMCs. The origin of this receptor is a human donor with aplastic anemia. Recombination joined TRBV7-9 with TRBJ1-1; perhaps TRBD1 is the D gene, with 6 bases matching. The CDR3 region: CASSLGTGTSWEAFF. The DNA sequence is TGTGCCAGCAGCTTAGGTACAGGGACGAGTTGGGAAGCTTTCTTT. Reference TRBV7-9 and TRBJ1-1 genes cover what lies past the CDR3, so the full variable domain is DTGVSQNPRHKITKRGQNVTFRCDPISEHNRLYWYRQTLGQGPEFLTYFQNEAQLEKSRLLSDRFSAERPKGSFSTLEIQRTEQGDSAMYLCASSLGTGTSWEAFFGQGTRLTVV.